The TCR beta chain under discussion was sequenced for a study of cytomegalovirus exposure and HLA in healthy donors. Whole-study findings and limits: The study flagged approximately 180 TCR beta chains as cytomegalovirus-associated.

Clones were read by immunoSEQ multiplex PCR, and TCRdb kept only the in-frame ones, dropping some. Among over 200,000 clones, around four fifths were seen once, and the ten largest hold 4.5% to 6%. Regarding this clone: Its antigen remains unknown.

This CDR3 has 14 amino acids. After removal of 5 bases from V and 6 bases from J, the junction contained 6 bases not matched to a gene. The V gene's germline CDR1 is SEHNR and CDR2 FQNEAQ (reference sequence). The chain couples TRBV7-9 to TRBJ2-7; 11 bases line up with TRBD2. Sequencing was done on a sample of PBMCs. The TCR sequence derives from a woman aged 18-35 years in good health and CMV-seronegative. The CDR3 DNA reads TGTGCCAGCAGCCCAGCGGGACTAGCGGCCGAGCAGTACTTC. Translating gives CASSPAGLAAEQYF.